The T cell receptor beta chain under discussion was sequenced for a study of control samples from healthy donors and cancer patients. Trimming left V 6 bases short and J 1 base short, with 13 bases between. This CDR3 is built from 16 residues. Looked up from germline, CDR1 is MNHEY and CDR2 is SMNVEV (reference sequence). Sequenced by immunoSEQ multiplex PCR; TCRdb stores in-frame clones only, minus some. The sample contains some 48,000 clones, over 85% of which appear only once. The chain carries TRBV27 and TRBJ2-6, with a possible D match to TRBD2 (5 bases). The origin of this receptor is a woman aged 50 to 65 with head and neck cancer. Sequences were obtained from PBMCs. The CDR3 DNA sequence: TGTGCCAGCAGCTCCCCTGGGAGATCTGGGGCCAACGTCCTGACTTTC. Protein: CASSSPGRSGANVLTF.